This T cell receptor beta chain was captured by sequencing in a study of T cell responses to AZD1222 COVID-19 vaccine. Trimming pared 2 bases from V and 6 bases from J, leaving 5 bases between. Germline CDR1 SGHRS, CDR2 YFSETQ. The CDR3 is 12 amino acids. The assay was immunoSEQ multiplex PCR, and TCRdb's table has in-frame clones only and misses some. The sample records some 120,000 clones, roughly 90% being singletons. Specimen: peripheral blood, collected on day 0 of AZD1222 vaccination. The chain couples TRBV5-1 to TRBJ2-2, with D unclear. This sequence was found in an adult in good health. This chain's CDR3 is CASSFYPGELFF. Here the CDR3 DNA reads TGCGCCAGCAGCTTCTATCCCGGGGAGCTGTTTTTT. The whole variable domain, remainder taken from reference TRBV5-1 and TRBJ2-2, is KAGVTQTPRYLIKTRGQQVTLSCSPISGHRSVSWYQQTPGQGLQFLFEYFSETQRNKGNFPGRFSGRQFSNSRSEMNVSTLELGDSALYLCASSFYPGELFFGEGSRLTVL.